The clone carrying this T cell receptor (beta chain) was seen at least ten times. Its specificity is unknown. The record originates from a study of T cell repertoires in cytomegalovirus infection. Overall study context: Matching HLA type, along with CMV infection, was indicated by public TCR beta signatures.

One entry per CDR3 protein, called by TCRdb with MiXCR from the reads. Among 200,000 to 300,000 distinct CDR3 sequences listed, approximately 7% were seen once. Overall study results and limits: There were HLA-C-restricted CMV-specific TCR beta clonotypes dominating the ex vivo response. Totalled public TCR beta family frequency picked out people who carried CMV plus the relevant HLA.

CDR1 SEHNR and CDR2 FQNEAQ come from the germline V gene (reference sequence). V lost 5 bases to trimming and J lost 5 bases, with 18 bases between them. The CDR3 totals 15 residues. The clonotype was recovered from a human donor in good health (CMV status not recorded). Some clones in this sample may be carry-over from other donors' samples. The genes are TRBV7-9 and TRBJ2-5, with a tentative D call TRBD2 (6 bases). Sequenced input: PBMCs. In DNA form, the CDR3 reads TGTGCCAGCAGCGGGGGGTCCCAGGAGTCGGAGACCCAGTACTTC. Translation gives CASSGGSQESETQYF.